The TCR beta chain under discussion was sequenced for a study of T cells in narcolepsy. Turning to the study itself: Patients with NT1 or NT2 and healthy control donors were enrolled. Whole-study results and caveats: Autoreactive clonotypes reportedly recurred in blood of same and different patients, not controls. No autoreactive T cell clone sequences appeared in some memory CD4+ repertoires.

Only a few counts were recorded for this clone. Its matching antigen is unknown. Sequencing was performed with immunoSEQ multiplex PCR; in TCRdb, only in-frame clones are kept and a portion is missing. The table includes roughly 25,000 clones, around 83% detected once. The trim removed 2 bases at V and 2 bases at J, leaving 4 bases unmatched. The CDR3 totals 15 residues. The germline gives CDR1 SGHTA, CDR2 FQGTGA. Sequencing was done on a sample of CD45RA- memory CD4+ T cells from PBMCs. The chain links TRBV7-3 to TRBJ2-3; 7 bases fit TRBD2. The sequence was obtained from a human donor with narcolepsy. CDR3 nucleotides: TGTGCCAGCAGCTTACGTGGGGGGGACACAGATACGCAGTATTTT. This sequence encodes CASSLRGGDTDTQYF.